This T cell receptor (beta chain) was sequenced during a study of T cell changes during pregnancy in multiple sclerosis. V lost 1 base, J lost 4 bases, and 11 bases lay in between. CDR1 and CDR2 (germline): LGHNA, YNFKEQ. The CDR3 is made up of 14 amino acids. The table came from immunoSEQ multiplex PCR; TCRdb's copy has only in-frame clones and leaves some out. The table lists just over 20,000 clones, around 90% of them singletons. The chain links TRBV4-2 to TRBJ2-7; D might be TRBD2 (5 bases). Source: CD8+ T cells from peripheral blood mononuclear cells, taken in the second trimester of pregnancy. The sequence was obtained from a female donor in good health, enrolled as a control in a pregnancy study. In DNA form, the CDR3 reads TGTGCCAGCAGCCAAGTTTTCTCGGGGTACGAGCAGTACTTC. Protein: CASSQVFSGYEQYF.